This TCR beta chain originates from a study of human T cells and chemical hapten exposure. Study at large: Predominantly women, the patients had alopecia areata, totalis or universalis.

One entry per CDR3 protein results from TCRdb running MiXCR on the RACE reads. The top ten clones hold 4.6% of a sample with about 80,000 distinct CDR3 sequences, about 15% of them seen once. Time point reported: pre-sensitization, week 0. Treatment specified: therapeutic diphenylcyclopropenone sensitization with weekly scalp DPC. Per germline, CDR1 SGHRS and CDR2 YFSETQ. This CDR3 is built from 15 residues. V dropped 1 base and J dropped 3 bases, with 14 bases sitting between them. The sample in question was whole blood, obtained in connection with sensitization to the hapten diphenylcyclopropenone (DPC). V is TRBV5-1 and J is TRBJ2-7, with a tentative D call TRBD2 (5 bases). The TCR comes from a woman aged 50 to 60 with alopecia areata. Some clones in this sample may be carry-over from other donors' samples. The CDR3 is CASSLSAGSNYEQYF. The DNA for the CDR3 is TGCGCCAGCAGCTTGTCCGCGGGTAGCAACTACGAGCAGTACTTC.